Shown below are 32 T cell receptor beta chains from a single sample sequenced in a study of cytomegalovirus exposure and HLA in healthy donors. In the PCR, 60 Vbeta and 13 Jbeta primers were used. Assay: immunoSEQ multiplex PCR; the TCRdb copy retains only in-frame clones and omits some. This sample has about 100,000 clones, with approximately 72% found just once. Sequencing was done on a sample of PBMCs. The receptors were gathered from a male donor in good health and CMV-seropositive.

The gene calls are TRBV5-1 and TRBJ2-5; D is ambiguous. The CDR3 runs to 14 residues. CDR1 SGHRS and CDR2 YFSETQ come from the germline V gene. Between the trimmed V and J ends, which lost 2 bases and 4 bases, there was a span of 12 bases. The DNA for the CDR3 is TGCGCCAGCAGCTTAGGTCTCTCGGGAGAGACCCAGTACTTC. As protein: CASSLGLSGETQYF.

In DNA, the CDR3 is TGCAGCGTGGTACTCATTCCCGGAGAGACCCAGTACTTC. Its translation: CSVVLIPGETQYF. The chain links TRBV29-1 to TRBJ2-5; D is unclear. Germline V CDR1 and CDR2: SQVTM, ANQGSEA. The germline V and J ends were trimmed by 6 bases and 4 bases, with 15 bases remaining between them. This CDR3 region has 13 residues.

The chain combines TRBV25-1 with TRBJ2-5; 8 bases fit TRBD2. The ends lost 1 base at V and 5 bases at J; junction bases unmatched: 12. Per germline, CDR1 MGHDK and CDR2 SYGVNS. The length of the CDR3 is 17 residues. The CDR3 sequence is CASSELAGGSIWETQYF. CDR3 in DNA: TGTGCCAGCAGTGAATTGGCGGGGGGCTCCATATGGGAGACCCAGTACTTC.

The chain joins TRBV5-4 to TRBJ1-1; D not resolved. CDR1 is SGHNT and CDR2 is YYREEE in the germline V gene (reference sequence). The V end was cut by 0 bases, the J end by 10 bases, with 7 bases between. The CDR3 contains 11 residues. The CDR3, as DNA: TGTGCCAGCAGCTTGGGCGGTTCAGCTTTCTTT. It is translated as CASSLGGSAFF.

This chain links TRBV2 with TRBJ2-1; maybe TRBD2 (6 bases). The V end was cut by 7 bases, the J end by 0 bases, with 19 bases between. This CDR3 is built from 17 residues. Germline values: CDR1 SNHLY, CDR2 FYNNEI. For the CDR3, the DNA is TGTGCCAGCACCCCGGGACGGAGGGTAAGCTCCTACAATGAGCAGTTCTTC. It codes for CASTPGRRVSSYNEQFF. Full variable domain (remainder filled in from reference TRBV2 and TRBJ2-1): EPEVTQTPSHQVTQMGQEVILRCVPISNHLYFYWYRQILGQKVEFLVSFYNNEISEKSEIFDDQFSVERPDGSNFTLKIRSTKLEDSAMYFCASTPGRRVSSYNEQFFGPGTRLTVL.

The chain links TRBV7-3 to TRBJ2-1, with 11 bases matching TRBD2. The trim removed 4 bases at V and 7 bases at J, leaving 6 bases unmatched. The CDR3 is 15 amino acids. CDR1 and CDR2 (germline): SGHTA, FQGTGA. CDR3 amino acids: CASSSILAGGNEQFF. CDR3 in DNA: TGTGCCAGCAGCTCTATTCTAGCGGGGGGTAATGAGCAGTTCTTC. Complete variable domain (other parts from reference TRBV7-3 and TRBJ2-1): GAGVSQTPSNKVTEKGKYVELRCDPISGHTALYWYRQSLGQGPEFLIYFQGTGAADDSGLPNDRFFAVRPEGSVSTLKIQRTERGDSAVYLCASSSILAGGNEQFFGPGTRLTVL.

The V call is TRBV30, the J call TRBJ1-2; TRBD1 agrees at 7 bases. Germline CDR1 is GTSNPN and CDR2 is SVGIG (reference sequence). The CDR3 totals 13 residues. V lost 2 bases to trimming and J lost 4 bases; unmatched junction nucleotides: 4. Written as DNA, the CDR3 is TGTGCCTGGAGTCCTCGGGACAGCTATGGCTACACCTTC. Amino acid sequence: CAWSPRDSYGYTF. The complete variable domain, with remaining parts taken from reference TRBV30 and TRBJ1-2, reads SQTIHQWPATLVQPVGSPLSLECTVEGTSNPNLYWYRQAAGRGLQLLFYSVGIGQISSEVPQNLSASRPQDRQFILSSKKLLLSDSGFYLCAWSPRDSYGYTFGSGTRLTVV.

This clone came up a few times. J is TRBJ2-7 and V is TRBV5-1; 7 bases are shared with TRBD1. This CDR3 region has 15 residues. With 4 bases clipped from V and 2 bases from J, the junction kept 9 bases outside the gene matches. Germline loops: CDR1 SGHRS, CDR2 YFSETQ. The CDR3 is CASSRPDRAAYEQYF. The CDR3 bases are TGCGCCAGCAGCAGACCTGACAGGGCCGCCTACGAGCAGTACTTC.

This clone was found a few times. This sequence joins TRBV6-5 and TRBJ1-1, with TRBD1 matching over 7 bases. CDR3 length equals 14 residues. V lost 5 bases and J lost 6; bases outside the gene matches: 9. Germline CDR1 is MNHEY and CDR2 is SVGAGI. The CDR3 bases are TGTGCCAGCAGTGCCCAGACAGGGACCGCTGAAGCTTTCTTT. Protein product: CASSAQTGTAEAFF.

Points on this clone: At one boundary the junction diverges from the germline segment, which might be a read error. CDR3 amino acids: CAGSQRGFGYTF. CDR3 DNA: TGTGCCGGCAGCCAAAGAGGGTTTGGCTACACCTTC. This chain links TRBV6-5 with TRBJ1-2; no clear D gene. The CDR3 has 12 residues. Per the germline V gene, CDR1 is MNHEY and CDR2 is SVGAGI.

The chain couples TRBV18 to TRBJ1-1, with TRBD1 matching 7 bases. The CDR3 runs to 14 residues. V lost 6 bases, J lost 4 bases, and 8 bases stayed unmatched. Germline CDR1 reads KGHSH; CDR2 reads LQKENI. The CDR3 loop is CASSPTQGSTEAFF. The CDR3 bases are TGTGCCAGCTCGCCTACACAGGGGAGCACTGAAGCTTTCTTT.

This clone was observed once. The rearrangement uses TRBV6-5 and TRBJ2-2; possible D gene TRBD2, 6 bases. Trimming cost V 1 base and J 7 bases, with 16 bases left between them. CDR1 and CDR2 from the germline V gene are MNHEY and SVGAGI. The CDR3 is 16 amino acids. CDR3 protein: CASSYLGLPVGGELFF. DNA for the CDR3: TGTGCCAGCAGTTACTTAGGACTACCCGTTGGCGGGGAGCTGTTTTTT.

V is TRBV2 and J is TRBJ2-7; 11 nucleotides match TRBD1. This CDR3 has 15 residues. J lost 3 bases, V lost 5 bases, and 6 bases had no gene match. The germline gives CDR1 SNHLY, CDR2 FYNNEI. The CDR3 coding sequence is TGTGCCAGCAGTAAAAGGACAGGGGGCGGCTACGAGCAGTACTTC. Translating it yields CASSKRTGGGYEQYF.

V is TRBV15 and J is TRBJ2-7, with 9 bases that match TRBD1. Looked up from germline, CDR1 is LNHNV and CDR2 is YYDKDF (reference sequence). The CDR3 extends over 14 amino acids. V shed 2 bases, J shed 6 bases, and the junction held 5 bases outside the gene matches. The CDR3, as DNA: TGTGCCACCAGCAGAAGGACAGGGGAAATCGAGCAGTACTTC. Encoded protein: CATSRRTGEIEQYF. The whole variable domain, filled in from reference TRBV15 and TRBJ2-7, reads DAMVIQNPRYQVTQFGKPVTLSCSQTLNHNVMYWYQQKSSQAPKLLFHYYDKDFNNEADTPDNFQSRRPNTSFCFLDIRSPGLGDTAMYLCATSRRTGEIEQYFGPGTRLTVT.

CDR3 amino acids: CASSRPGVFEQYF. CDR3 DNA sequence: TGTGCCAGCAGTCGACCGGGGGTTTTCGAGCAGTACTTC. This sequence joins TRBV6-5 and TRBJ2-7, with TRBD2 as a possible D gene (6 bases). The CDR3 is made up of 13 amino acids. V shed 5 bases and J shed 6 bases, with 14 bases lying between them. Per the germline V gene, CDR1 is MNHEY and CDR2 is SVGAGI.

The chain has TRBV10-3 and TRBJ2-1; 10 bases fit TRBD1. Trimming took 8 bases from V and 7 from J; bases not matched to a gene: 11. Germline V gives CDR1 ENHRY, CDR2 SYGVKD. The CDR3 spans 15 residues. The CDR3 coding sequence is TGTGCCATCCAAAGCCGGGACAGGGGTGGTAATGAGCAGTTCTTC. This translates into CAIQSRDRGGNEQFF.

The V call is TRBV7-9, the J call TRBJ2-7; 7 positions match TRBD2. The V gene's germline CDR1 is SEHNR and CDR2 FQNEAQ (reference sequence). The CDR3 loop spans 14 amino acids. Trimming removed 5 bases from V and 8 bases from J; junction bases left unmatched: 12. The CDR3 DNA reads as TGTGCCAGCAGCCACCCCAGGGAGGGGTGGCAGCAGTACTTC. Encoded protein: CASSHPREGWQQYF.

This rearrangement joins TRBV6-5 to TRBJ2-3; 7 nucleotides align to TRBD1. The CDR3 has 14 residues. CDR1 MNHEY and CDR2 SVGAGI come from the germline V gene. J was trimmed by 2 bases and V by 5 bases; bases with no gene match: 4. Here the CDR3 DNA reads TGTGCCAGCAGTCCAGACAGGGCCACAGATACGCAGTATTTT. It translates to CASSPDRATDTQYF.

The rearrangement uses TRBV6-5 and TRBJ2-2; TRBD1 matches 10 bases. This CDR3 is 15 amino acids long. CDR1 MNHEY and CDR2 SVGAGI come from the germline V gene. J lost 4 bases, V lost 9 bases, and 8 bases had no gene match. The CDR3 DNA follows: TGTGCCAGTCACAAAGACAGGGGGCTCACCGGGGAGCTGTTTTTT. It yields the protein CASHKDRGLTGELFF.

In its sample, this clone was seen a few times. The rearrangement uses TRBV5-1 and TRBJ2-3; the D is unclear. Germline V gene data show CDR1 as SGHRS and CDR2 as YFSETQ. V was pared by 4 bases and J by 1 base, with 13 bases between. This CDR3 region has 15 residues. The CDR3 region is CASSLLGSGTDTQYF. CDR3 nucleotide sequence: TGCGCCAGCAGCCTTCTAGGATCGGGCACAGATACGCAGTATTTT. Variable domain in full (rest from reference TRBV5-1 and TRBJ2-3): KAGVTQTPRYLIKTRGQQVTLSCSPISGHRSVSWYQQTPGQGLQFLFEYFSETQRNKGNFPGRFSGRQFSNSRSEMNVSTLELGDSALYLCASSLLGSGTDTQYFGPGTRLTVL.

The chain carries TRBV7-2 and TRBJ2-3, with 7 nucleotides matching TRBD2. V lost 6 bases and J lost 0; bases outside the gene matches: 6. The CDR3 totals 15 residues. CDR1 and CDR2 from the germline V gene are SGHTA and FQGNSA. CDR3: CASRIAGSSTDTQYF. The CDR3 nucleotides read TGTGCCAGCAGAATAGCGGGCTCTAGCACAGATACGCAGTATTTT.

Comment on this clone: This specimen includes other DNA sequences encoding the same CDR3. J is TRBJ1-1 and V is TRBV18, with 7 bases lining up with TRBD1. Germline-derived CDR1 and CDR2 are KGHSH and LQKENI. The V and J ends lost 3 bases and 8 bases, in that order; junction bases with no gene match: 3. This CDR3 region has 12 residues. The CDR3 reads CASSPGQAEAFF. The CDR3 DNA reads TGTGCCAGCTCACCCGGACAGGCAGAAGCTTTCTTT.

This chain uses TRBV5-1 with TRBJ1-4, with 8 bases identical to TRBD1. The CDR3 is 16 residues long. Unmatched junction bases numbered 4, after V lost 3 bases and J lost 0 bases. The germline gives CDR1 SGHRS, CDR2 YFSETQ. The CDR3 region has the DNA TGCGCCAGCAGCTCCGACAGGGGCACAACTAATGAAAAACTGTTTTTT. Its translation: CASSSDRGTTNEKLFF.

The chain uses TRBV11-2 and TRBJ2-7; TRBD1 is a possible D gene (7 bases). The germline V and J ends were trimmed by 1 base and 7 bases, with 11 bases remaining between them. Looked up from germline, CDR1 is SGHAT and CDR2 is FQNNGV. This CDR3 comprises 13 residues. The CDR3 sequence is CASSLGRGQEQYF. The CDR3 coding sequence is TGTGCCAGCAGCTTAGGGAGGGGGCAGGAGCAGTACTTC.

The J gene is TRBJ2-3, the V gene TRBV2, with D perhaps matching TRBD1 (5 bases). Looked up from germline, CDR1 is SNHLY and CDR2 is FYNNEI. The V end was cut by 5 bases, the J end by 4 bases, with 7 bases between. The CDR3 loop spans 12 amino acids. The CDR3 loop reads CASSTGSDTQYF. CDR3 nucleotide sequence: TGTGCCAGCAGTACAGGATCAGATACGCAGTATTTT.

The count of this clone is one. This CDR3 is CASSWPRGGHNEQFF. DNA for the CDR3: TGTGCCAGCAGCTGGCCCCGGGGGGGCCACAATGAGCAGTTCTTC. J is TRBJ2-1 and V is TRBV5-6, with TRBD2 matching 8 bases. Germline-derived CDR1 and CDR2 are SGHDT and YYEEEE. Germline trimming cut 3 bases from V and 5 bases from J; bases unmatched to any gene: 7. This CDR3 is 15 amino acids long.

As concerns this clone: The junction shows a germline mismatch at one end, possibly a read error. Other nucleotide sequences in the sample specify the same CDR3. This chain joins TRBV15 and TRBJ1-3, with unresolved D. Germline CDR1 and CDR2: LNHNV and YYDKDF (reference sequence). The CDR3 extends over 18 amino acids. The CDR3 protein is CATSRRGRASPEGNTIYF. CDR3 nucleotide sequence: TGTGCCACCAGCAGGCGGGGAAGGGCGTCCCCCGAGGGAAATACCATATATTTT.

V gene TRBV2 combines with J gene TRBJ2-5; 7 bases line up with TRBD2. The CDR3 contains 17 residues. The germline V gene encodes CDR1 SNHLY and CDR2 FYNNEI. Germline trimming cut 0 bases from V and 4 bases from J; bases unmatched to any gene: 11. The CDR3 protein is CASSEALGGDLRETQYF. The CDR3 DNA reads TGTGCCAGCAGTGAAGCTTTGGGGGGGGATTTACGAGAGACCCAGTACTTC. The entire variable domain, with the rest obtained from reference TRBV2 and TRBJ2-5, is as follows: EPEVTQTPSHQVTQMGQEVILRCVPISNHLYFYWYRQILGQKVEFLVSFYNNEISEKSEIFDDQFSVERPDGSNFTLKIRSTKLEDSAMYFCASSEALGGDLRETQYFGPGTRLLVL.

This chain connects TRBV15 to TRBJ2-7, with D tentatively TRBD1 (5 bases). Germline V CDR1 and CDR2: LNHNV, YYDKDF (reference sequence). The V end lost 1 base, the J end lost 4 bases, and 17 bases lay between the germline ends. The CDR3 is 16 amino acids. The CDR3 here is CATSRGPASGAYEQYF. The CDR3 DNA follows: TGTGCCACCAGCAGAGGTCCCGCAAGTGGGGCATACGAGCAGTACTTC.

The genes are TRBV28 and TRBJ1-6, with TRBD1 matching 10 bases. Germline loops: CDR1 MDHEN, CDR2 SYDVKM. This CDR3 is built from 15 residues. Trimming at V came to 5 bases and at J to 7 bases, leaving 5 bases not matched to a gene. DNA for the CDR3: TGTGCCAGCAGTCCTTGGACAGGGGGAAATTCACCCCTCCACTTT. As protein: CASSPWTGGNSPLHF. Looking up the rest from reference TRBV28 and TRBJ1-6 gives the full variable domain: DVKVTQSSRYLVKRTGEKVFLECVQDMDHENMFWYRQDPGLGLRLIYFSYDVKMKEKGDIPEGYSVSREKKERFSLILESASTNQTSMYLCASSPWTGGNSPLHFGNGTRLTVT.

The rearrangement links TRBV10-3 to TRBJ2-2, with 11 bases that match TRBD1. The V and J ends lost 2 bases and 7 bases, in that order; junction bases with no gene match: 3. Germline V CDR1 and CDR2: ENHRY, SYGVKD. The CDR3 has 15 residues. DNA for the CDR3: TGTGCCATCAGTGAGCGGACAGGGGGCTACGGGGAGCTGTTTTTT. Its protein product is CAISERTGGYGELFF.

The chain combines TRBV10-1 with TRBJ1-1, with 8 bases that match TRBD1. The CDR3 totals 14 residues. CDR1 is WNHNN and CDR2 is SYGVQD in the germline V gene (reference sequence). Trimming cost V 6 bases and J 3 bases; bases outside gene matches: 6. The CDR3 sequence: CASSRTGKDTEAFF. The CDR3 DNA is TGCGCCAGCAGCAGGACAGGGAAGGACACTGAAGCTTTCTTT.